This T cell receptor beta chain emerged from a study of blood T cell repertoires in COVID-19. CDR3 length: 15 residues. V lost 4 bases, J lost 7 bases, and 16 bases lay in between. Germline values: CDR1 LGHNA, CDR2 YSLEER. Sequencing was performed with immunoSEQ multiplex PCR; in TCRdb, only in-frame clones are kept and a portion is missing. The sample records more than 150,000 clones, about 88% being singletons. This clone has a single count. Sequenced: peripheral blood. The chain carries TRBV4-3 and TRBJ2-2, with a possible D match to TRBD2 (5 bases). This clonotype originated in a man aged 55 to 70 with COVID-19, enrolled during active disease. DNA for the CDR3: TGCGCCAGCAGCCCATACTTACTAGAGGGCGGGGAGCTGTTTTTT. This sequence encodes CASSPYLLEGGELFF.